This T cell receptor (beta chain) stems from a study of early T cells in non-severe SARS-CoV-2 infection (dated by TCRdb to 2020 to 2023). About the investigation overall: TCR sequencing used bulk RNA from unsorted whole blood, so alpha and beta chains could not be paired. Results and caveats for the whole study, not just this receptor: Matching against VDJdb was skewed toward anti-spike CD8 responses, likely underestimated virus-specific expansions, and missed private and CD4 specificities.

This clonotype occurred once. Its recognized antigen is unknown. No clone much larger than this one lies a single base away; base qualities are absent. A single read offers scant evidence. A case-control design nested within a healthcare worker cohort in London, UK, was used, with weekly nasopharyngeal swab PCR tests and blood sampling performed. Healthcare workers were enrolled in the week of the UK lockdown, from 23 to 31 March 2020, and were followed every week for up to roughly 15 weeks. Library preparation was by 5' RACE. Sequencing instrument: NextSeq 500. The TCR library protocol attached unique molecular identifiers to individual cDNA molecules to correct for sequencing error and PCR bias. Both TCR alpha and beta chains were sequenced, and tight co-correlation was observed between alpha and beta sequence abundances in each sample. In the paper's pipeline: Decombinator V4 was used to annotate the V gene, J gene and CDR3 of the TCR sequences. TCRs were defined as expanded if a significant change between any two time points was detected under a Poisson model with p below 0.0001. TCR abundances were normalised to the total number of TCRs sequenced per sample and expressed as counts per million. MAIT TCRs were defined by TRAV1-2 paired with TRAJ12, TRAJ20 or TRAJ33, and iNKT TCRs by TRAV10 paired with TRAJ18. A search of VDJdb, accessed on 1 November 2021, was run for TCRs annotated to CMV, EBV and SARS-CoV-2, with TCRs annotated for multiple antigens excluded. The raw public reads went through TCRdb reprocessing: fastp at Q25, MiXCR clone calling, in-frame beta chains kept. Merged by CDR3 protein, the rows form single entries marked with the most common genes and DNA. TCRdb assigned the V and J calls; the authors' analysis was not used. Counted in this sample were around 98,000 distinct CDR3 sequences; more than 9.5% of them appeared once. Of the sample, roughly 5% falls within the top ten clones.

The germline V gene specifies MNHNS as CDR1 and SASEGT as CDR2. The junction carries 16 bases between V and J, which are trimmed by 7 bases and 4 bases respectively. Its CDR3 holds 14 amino acids, cysteine through phenylalanine. The CDR3 DNA has 42 bases and is translated from base 1. This TCR came from an adult who was a healthcare worker with PCR-confirmed SARS-CoV-2 infection or an uninfected control (not recorded which). Specimen: whole blood. The chain couples TRBV6-1 to TRBJ1-1, with an unclear D gene assignment. The DNA is TGTGCCAGCAACAGTCCGGAAAGAACCACTGAAGCTTTCTTT. It encodes CASNSPERTTEAFF.